A selection of T cell receptor beta chains follows, all from one sample in a study of shared clonotypes between healthy human individuals. Assay used: immunoSEQ multiplex PCR; TCRdb lists only in-frame clones, some missing. The top ten hold approximately 0.13% of the sample, which has under 2,500,000 clones, about 94% seen once. The sequencing input was naive CD4+ T cells sorted from blood. The origin of the receptors is a man between 18 and 29 years old in good health. The CDR3 runs from the conserved cysteine through the conserved F or W. Fields, in order: clone size, D gene, J gene, V gene, CDR3 protein, CDR3 DNA. A D gene is named only where the DNA matches it firmly. Only some rows state a clone size, as once, few, many or a class for expanded clones.

>-|-|TRBJ1-2|TRBV6-6
CASSVSDGYTF
TGTGCCAGCAGCGTCTCGGATGGCTACACCTTC
>-|-|TRBJ1-5|TRBV6-5
CASSQDWPQHF
TGTGCCAGCAGTCAGGACTGGCCCCAGCATTTT
>-|-|TRBJ1-5|TRBV2
CASSTTRGSNQPQHF
TGTGCCAGCTCAACAACCAGAGGGAGCAATCAGCCCCAGCATTTT
>-|-|TRBJ2-7|TRBV7-9
CASSLEVGRRSEQYF
TGTGCCAGCAGCTTAGAAGTCGGCAGAAGATCCGAGCAGTACTTC
>-|TRBD2|TRBJ2-2|TRBV7-2
CASSSLAGVPGELFF
TGTGCCAGCAGCTCTCTAGCGGGAGTCCCCGGGGAGCTGTTTTTT
>-|TRBD1|TRBJ2-1|TRBV5-4
CASSATPPGQGFGLQFF
TGTGCCAGCAGCGCCACCCCCCCGGGACAGGGGTTTGGGTTGCAGTTCTTC
>-|-|TRBJ2-5|TRBV7-9
CASSLLKETQYF
TGTGCCAGCAGCCTCCTCAAAGAGACCCAGTACTTC
>-|-|TRBJ1-2|TRBV5-5
CASSEDPYYGYTF
TGTGCCAGCAGCGAGGACCCCTACTATGGCTACACCTTC
>-|-|TRBJ1-5|TRBV6-5
CASSEYDSNQPQHF
TGTGCCAGCAGTGAATACGATAGCAATCAGCCCCAGCATTTT
>-|-|TRBJ2-7|TRBV30
CAWSRATKTYEQYF
TGTGCCTGGAGCCGGGCAACCAAGACCTACGAGCAGTACTTC
>-|-|TRBJ1-1|TRBV7-9
CASGRGTEAFF
TGTGCCAGCGGACGGGGAACTGAAGCTTTCTTT
>few|TRBD2|TRBJ2-7|TRBV27
CASSRLGGGLYEQYF
TGTGCCAGCAGTCGGCTGGGCGGGGGGCTCTACGAGCAGTACTTC
>-|-|TRBJ2-7|TRBV6-6
CASSGPIPYEQYF
TGTGCCAGCAGTGGACCCATCCCCTACGAGCAGTACTTC
>-|TRBD1|TRBJ2-7|TRBV29-1
CSVGTESSYEQYF
TGCAGCGTCGGGACAGAAAGCTCCTACGAGCAGTACTTC
>-|TRBD2|TRBJ2-1|TRBV7-8
CASSTGLEYNEQFF
TGTGCCAGCAGCACGGGACTAGAGTACAATGAGCAGTTCTTC
>-|-|TRBJ1-2|TRBV6-6
CASSLHRFSVDYGYTF
TGTGCCAGCAGTTTGCATCGGTTCTCGGTAGACTATGGCTACACCTTC
>-|-|TRBJ1-4|TRBV9
CASSLEGGPNEKLFF
TGTGCCAGCAGCCTAGAGGGAGGGCCTAATGAAAAACTGTTTTTT
>-|-|TRBJ1-2|TRBV9
CASSVGPGQTYGYTF
TGTGCCAGCAGCGTAGGACCTGGACAGACCTATGGCTACACCTTC
>-|-|TRBJ1-1|TRBV7-9
CASIRDGNTEAFF
TGTGCCAGCATCAGAGACGGCAACACTGAAGCTTTCTTT
>-|TRBD1|TRBJ1-6|TRBV2
CASRRRDSSYNSPLHF
TGTGCCAGCAGGAGACGGGACAGCTCCTATAATTCACCCCTCCACTTT
>-|-|TRBJ2-7|TRBV18
CASSPLGGTYFLEQYF
TGTGCCAGCTCACCATTAGGGGGGACATACTTTCTCGAGCAGTACTTC
>-|-|TRBJ2-5|TRBV6-5
CASRTGGRETQYF
TGTGCCAGCAGAACTGGGGGAAGAGAGACCCAGTACTTC
>-|-|TRBJ2-7|TRBV18
CASSAPRGGSYEQYF
TGTGCCAGCTCTGCCCCCAGGGGGGGCTCCTACGAGCAGTACTTC
>-|TRBD1|TRBJ2-7|TRBV4-1
CASSQDGTGGSYEQYF
TGCGCCAGCAGCCAAGACGGGACAGGGGGATCCTACGAGCAGTACTTC
>-|-|TRBJ1-1|TRBV7-3
CASSLPPNTEAFF
TGTGCCAGCAGCTTACCACCGAACACTGAAGCTTTCTTT
>-|-|TRBJ2-7|TRBV6-5
CASSYNPGPTSYEQYF
TGTGCCAGCAGTTACAATCCGGGACCGACCTCCTACGAGCAGTACTTC
>-|-|TRBJ2-3|TRBV29-1
CSVVLGELGTDTQYF
TGCAGCGTTGTGTTAGGGGAGCTAGGCACAGATACGCAGTATTTT
>-|-|TRBJ2-3|TRBV7-9
CASRPEGLTDTQYF
TGTGCCAGCAGGCCGGAGGGCCTGACAGATACGCAGTATTTT
>-|TRBD1|TRBJ1-4|TRBV6-5
CASSGTGGEKLFF
TGTGCCAGCAGTGGGACAGGTGGGGAAAAACTGTTTTTT